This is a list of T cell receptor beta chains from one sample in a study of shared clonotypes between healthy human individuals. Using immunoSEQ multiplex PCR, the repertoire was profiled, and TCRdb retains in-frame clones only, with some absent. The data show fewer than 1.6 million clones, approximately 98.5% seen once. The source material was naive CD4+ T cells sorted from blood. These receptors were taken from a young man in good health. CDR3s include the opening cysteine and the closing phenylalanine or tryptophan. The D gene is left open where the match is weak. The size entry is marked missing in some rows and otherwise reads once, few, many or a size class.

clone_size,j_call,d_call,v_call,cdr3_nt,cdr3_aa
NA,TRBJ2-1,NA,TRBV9,TGTGCCAGCAGCGTAGGGGGGAGGTACAATGAGCAGTTCTTC,CASSVGGRYNEQFF
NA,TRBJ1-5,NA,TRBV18,TGTGCCAGCTCACCCGACTACAATCAGCCCCAGCATTTT,CASSPDYNQPQHF
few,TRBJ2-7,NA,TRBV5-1,TGCGCCAGCAGCTTGGCCGGCAGCTCGGGTTACGAGCAGTACTTC,CASSLAGSSGYEQYF
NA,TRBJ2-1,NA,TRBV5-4,TGTGCCAGCAGCTTGGTGGGAAGAGGGGCCCGCTCCTACAATGAGCAGTTCTTC,CASSLVGRGARSYNEQFF
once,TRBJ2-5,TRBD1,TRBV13,TGTGCCAGCAGCTTGAGGGGGCTAGAGACCCAGTACTTC,CASSLRGLETQYF
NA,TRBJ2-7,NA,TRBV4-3,TGCGCCAGCAGCCAACGTCACGACCCGCAGGGAACTGGCGAGCAGTACTTC,CASSQRHDPQGTGEQYF
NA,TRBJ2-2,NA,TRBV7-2,TGTGCCAGCAGCTTAAGATGGGGCGGGGAGCTGTTTTTT,CASSLRWGGELFF
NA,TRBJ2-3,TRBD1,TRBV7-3,TGTGCCAGCACGCTCAGGGGGATGCAGTATTTT,CASTLRGMQYF
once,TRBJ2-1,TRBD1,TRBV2,TGTGCCAGCAGTCGGACAGGGGGCGGAGAGCAGTTCTTC,CASSRTGGGEQFF
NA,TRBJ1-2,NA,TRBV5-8,TGTGCCAGCAGCTTGGTCCAGGGTCAAAGGGGCTACACCTTC,CASSLVQGQRGYTF
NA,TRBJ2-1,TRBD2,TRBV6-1,TGTGCCAGCAGTGTTTGGACTAGCGGCCCCCTGGGGTACAATGAGCAGTTCTTC,CASSVWTSGPLGYNEQFF
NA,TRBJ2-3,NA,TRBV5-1,TGCGCCAGCAGCTTAGTGGGGATAGGCGATACGCAGTATTTT,CASSLVGIGDTQYF
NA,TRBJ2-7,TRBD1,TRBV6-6,TGTGCCAGCAGGGAGAGTGGACAGGGAGGCGAGCAGTACTTC,CASRESGQGGEQYF
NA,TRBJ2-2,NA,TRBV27,TGTGCCAGCAGTGTGGGGAGAGGCACCGGGGAGCTGTTTTTT,CASSVGRGTGELFF
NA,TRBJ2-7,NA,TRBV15,TGTGCCACCAGCAGAGGTGGTGCCTCTTTCGGGCAGTACTTC,CATSRGGASFGQYF
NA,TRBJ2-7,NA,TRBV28,TGTGCCAGCCTGGGCCACGAGCAGTACTTC,CASLGHEQYF
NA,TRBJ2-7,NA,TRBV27,TGTGCCAGCAGTTTTTCACGAACTAGTCGCTACGAGCAGTACTTC,CASSFSRTSRYEQYF
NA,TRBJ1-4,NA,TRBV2,TGTGCCAGCAGTTGGCAGGATAATGAAAAACTGTTTTTT,CASSWQDNEKLFF
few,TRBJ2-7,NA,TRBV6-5,TGTGCCAGCAGTCCTGGGGCCGCCATCTACGAGCAGTACTTC,CASSPGAAIYEQYF
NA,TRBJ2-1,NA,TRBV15,TGTGCCACCAGCAGAGATCCAGCAAGGGAGCAGTTCTTC,CATSRDPAREQFF